The present T cell receptor (beta chain) was sequenced within a study of blood T cell repertoires in COVID-19. Across the study: The United States, Italy and Spain were the sources of the acute and convalescent COVID-19 samples.

Germline V gene lookup returns CDR1 KGHDR and CDR2 SFDVKD. CDR3 length: 15 amino acids. With 5 bases removed from V and 1 base from J, the gap between germline ends came to 12 bases. Sequencing was performed with immunoSEQ multiplex PCR; in TCRdb, only in-frame clones are kept and a portion is missing. The table has 95,000 to 150,000 clones, around nine tenths seen once. The clonotype was recovered from a woman of 80 years or more with acute or convalescent COVID-19. This chain uses TRBV24-1 with TRBJ2-3; D uncertain. The source material was peripheral blood. CDR3 loop: CATSVNLGGTDTQYF. In DNA, the CDR3 is TGTGCCACCAGTGTTAACCTAGGAGGCACAGATACGCAGTATTTT.